This T cell receptor (beta chain) was retrieved from a study of blood T cell repertoires in COVID-19. Study overall: Italy, Spain and the United States were the sources of the convalescent and acute COVID-19 samples. Sources were T cells, B-cell-depleted T cells, or PBMCs; the material itself was cDNA or gDNA.

This CDR3 spans 13 amino acids. Per germline, CDR1 MNHEY and CDR2 SVGAGI. The germline V and J ends were trimmed by 5 bases and 8 bases, with 15 bases remaining between them. In the original analysis: Scientists estimated how many nucleated cells there were by amplifying reference gene primers. Sequencing used immunoSEQ multiplex PCR; TCRdb keeps in-frame clones, though not all of them. D and trimming come from the DNA, and the V and J calls and clone size come from that table. The repertoire holds about 140,000 clones, with 85% to 90% as singletons. Sequencing input: peripheral blood. The V and J genes are TRBV6-5 and TRBJ1-2; no firm D call. The sequence came from a woman aged 40 to 50 with acute or convalescent COVID-19. CDR3 in DNA: TGTGCCAGCAGTCCACAGACTAGCTTGGGCTACACCTTC. It encodes CASSPQTSLGYTF.